This T cell receptor (beta chain) was identified during a study of blood T cell repertoires in COVID-19. Original analysis: Reference gene primer amplification in the assay estimated nucleated cell counts. Clones were read by immunoSEQ multiplex PCR, and TCRdb kept only the in-frame ones, dropping some. The V and J calls and clone size are taken from that table; D and trimming were inferred from the DNA. The sample holds around 170,000 clones, less than 90% seen once. Patients of the Seattle cohort, enrolled during active infection, were followed longitudinally. The receptor's source is a woman aged 70-85 years with COVID-19, enrolled during active disease. Sequencing was done on a sample of peripheral blood.

The CDR3 sequence: CASSPSQPLYSYEQYF. The CDR3 DNA reads TGTGCCAGCAGCCCTAGCCAGCCGCTCTACTCCTACGAGCAGTACTTC. The rearrangement links TRBV7-8 to TRBJ2-7; tentatively, D is TRBD2 (5 bases). Germline CDR1 is SGHVS and CDR2 is FQNEAQ. Trimming stripped 5 bases from V and 0 bases from J, with 17 bases between. CDR3 size: 16 residues.